This passage covers 32 T cell receptor beta chains from one sample sequenced in a study of blood T cell repertoires in COVID-19. Sequencing used immunoSEQ multiplex PCR; TCRdb keeps in-frame clones, though not all of them. The sample holds about 260,000 clones; around 86% are singletons and the top ten take approximately 9.4%. The source material was peripheral blood. The receptors stem from a middle-aged man who had recovered from COVID-19.

There are a few counts of this clone. The chain is built from TRBV21-1 and TRBJ1-6; the table's D gene call, TRBD1, was not cross checked with the DNA. TRBV21-1 is labeled a pseudogene. This CDR3 is built from 21 residues. CDR3 amino acids: CATRDWGGTGGLSSYNSPLHF. For the CDR3, the DNA is TGTGCCACGAGGGATTGGGGCGGGACAGGGGGTTTAAGCTCCTATAATTCACCCCTCCACTTT.

This chain links TRBV5-1 with TRBJ2-5; TRBD2 matches at 9 bases. The CDR3 is 17 amino acids. The V and J ends lost 0 bases and 3 bases, in that order; junction bases with no gene match: 9. CDR1 is SGHRS, CDR2 YFSETQ, per germline. In nucleotides, the CDR3 is TGCGCCAGCAGCTTGGAGGGCCATAGCGGGAGAAAAGAGACCCAGTACTTC. Amino acids: CASSLEGHSGRKETQYF.

The chain uses TRBV5-4 and TRBJ2-7; 14 bases map to TRBD2. The CDR3 is 16 residues long. Germline loops: CDR1 SGHNT, CDR2 YYREEE (reference sequence). After removal of 2 bases from V and 2 bases from J, the junction contained 3 bases not matched to a gene. The CDR3 protein is CASSLGLAGGTYEQYF. As DNA, the CDR3 is TGTGCCAGCAGCTTAGGACTAGCGGGAGGCACCTACGAGCAGTACTTC.

Turning to this clone: The junction and the germline gene differ at one end; a read error may be behind it. Here the CDR3 reads CARRPQGTGGEETQYF. The CDR3 DNA reads TGTGCCCGCAGGCCACAGGGGACGGGGGGGGAGGAGACCCAGTACTTC. The chain couples TRBV25-1 to TRBJ2-5, with D maybe TRBD2 (8 bases). The CDR3 loop spans 16 amino acids. CDR1 is MGHDK, CDR2 SYGVNS, per germline.

This chain connects TRBV19 to TRBJ1-5; D is uncertain. The CDR3 has 15 residues. Germline values: CDR1 LNHDA, CDR2 SQIVND (reference sequence). Deletions cut 3 bases from V and 2 bases from J, with 11 bases between. The CDR3 DNA sequence: TGTGCCAGTAGTATGGTGGGTAGCGGCAATCAGCCCCAGCATTTT. This translates into CASSMVGSGNQPQHF.

Concerning this clone: The identical CDR3 is also encoded by other nucleotide sequences in the sample. The V call is TRBV11-2, the J call TRBJ2-7, with a tentative D call TRBD2 (7 bases). CDR3 size: 14 residues. CDR1 and CDR2 from the germline V gene are SGHAT and FQNNGV. V was pared by 3 bases and J by 2 bases, with 11 bases between. As DNA, the CDR3 is TGTGCCAGCAGCTTGGCGGGGGCGACCTACGAGCAGTACTTC. It codes for CASSLAGATYEQYF.

The rearrangement links TRBV9 to TRBJ1-2; D is unresolved. The CDR3 sequence is 11 residues long. Germline V gene data show CDR1 as SGDLS and CDR2 as YYNGEE. V was clipped by 7 bases and J by 2 bases, with 6 bases between them. CDR3 protein: CASEANYGYTF. The CDR3, as DNA: TGTGCCAGCGAAGCGAACTATGGCTACACCTTC.

The chain uses TRBV10-3 and TRBJ2-3; D is perhaps TRBD1 (6 bases). V lost 6 bases to trimming and J lost 4 bases, with 11 bases between them. The CDR3 runs 13 residues. Germline V gives CDR1 ENHRY, CDR2 SYGVKD. CDR3 protein: CAIRGGAADTQYF. CDR3 DNA sequence: TGTGCCATCAGAGGGGGAGCGGCAGATACGCAGTATTTT.

The genes are TRBV21-1 and TRBJ2-3; the D call in the table, TRBD2, was not verified against the DNA. TRBV21-1 is a pseudogene segment. CDR3 length: 16 amino acids. The CDR3 reads CASNIRSGRDTDTQYF. The CDR3 coding sequence is TGTGCCAGCAACATAAGGAGCGGGAGGGACACAGATACGCAGTATTTT.

The chain links TRBV6-5 to TRBJ1-1; 8 bases fit TRBD1. Trimming at V came to 8 bases and at J to 6 bases, leaving 2 bases not matched to a gene. Germline assignment: CDR1 MNHEY and CDR2 SVGAGI. The CDR3 has 11 residues. The CDR3 loop is CASYRGSEAFF. The DNA for the CDR3 is TGTGCCAGCTACAGGGGGTCTGAAGCTTTCTTT.

The rearrangement uses TRBV6-1 and TRBJ2-7, with D tentatively TRBD1 (5 bases). Trimming took 7 bases from V and 3 from J, leaving 13 bases between them. Germline CDR1 is MNHNS and CDR2 is SASEGT. The CDR3 is made up of 13 amino acids. The CDR3, as DNA: TGTGCCAGCAATCCAACAGGACGCTACGAGCAGTACTTC. This codes for CASNPTGRYEQYF.

Only one count was recorded for this clone. The chain is built from TRBV27 and TRBJ2-7; D may be TRBD2 (6 bases). The CDR3 length is 14 residues. CDR1 and CDR2 from the germline V gene are MNHEY and SMNVEV (reference sequence). Trimming took 3 bases from V and 3 from J, leaving 12 bases between them. The CDR3, as DNA: TGTGCCAGCAGTTTGGGAGCGGGCCGCTACGAGCAGTACTTC. Its translation: CASSLGAGRYEQYF.

The chain uses TRBV18 and TRBJ1-2; weak D call: TRBD1 (6 bases). Germline V lookup: CDR1 KGHSH, CDR2 LQKENI. The ends were cut back, 3 bases at V and 4 bases at J, with 18 bases in the middle. This CDR3 is built from 16 residues. In DNA, the CDR3 is TGTGCCAGCTCACCCGAGTCCAGGGGTTATGGCTATGGCTACACCTTC. This encodes CASSPESRGYGYGYTF.

The genes are TRBV29-1 and TRBJ1-3, with D hard to call. CDR1 is SQVTM, CDR2 ANQGSEA, per germline. The germline V and J ends were trimmed by 7 bases and 2 bases, with 9 bases remaining between them. The CDR3 has 12 amino acids. DNA for the CDR3: TGCAGCGCCTGGACTGCTGGAAACACCATATATTTT. Its protein product is CSAWTAGNTIYF. Full variable domain (remainder filled in from reference TRBV29-1 and TRBJ1-3): SAVISQKPSRDICQRGTSLTIQCQVDSQVTMMFWYRQQPGQSLTLIATANQGSEATYESGFVIDKFPISRPNLTFSTLTVSNMSPEDSSIYLCSAWTAGNTIYFGEGSWLTVV.

This chain connects TRBV6-2 or TRBV6-3 to TRBJ2-1; 12 nucleotides agree with TRBD2. V dropped 4 bases and J dropped 7; count of bases not matched to a gene: 8. CDR3 length equals 16 residues. Germline V gene sequence: CDR1 MNHEY, CDR2 SVGEGT. As DNA, the CDR3 is TGTGCCAGCAGTTTATCTAGCGGGAGGGCCGGAAATGAGCAGTTCTTC. Protein product: CASSLSSGRAGNEQFF.

CDR3: CASSLARGQSNEKLFF. For the CDR3, the DNA is TGTGCCAGCAGCTTAGCCCGGGGACAGTCTAATGAAAAACTGTTTTTT. The chain uses TRBV13 and TRBJ1-4, with 7 bases identical to TRBD1. The V gene's germline CDR1 is PRHDT and CDR2 FYEKMQ (reference sequence). The CDR3 length is 16 residues. With 1 base clipped from V and 3 bases from J, the junction kept 5 bases outside the gene matches.

V is TRBV5-4 and J is TRBJ1-2; 8 positions match TRBD1. The CDR3 contains 14 residues. Per the germline V gene, CDR1 is SGHNT and CDR2 is YYREEE (reference sequence). Losses at the gene ends were 3 bases for V and 3 bases for J; bases not matched to a gene: 4. CDR3 coding DNA: TGTGCCAGCAGCTCCAGGGGGCGCGACTATGGCTACACCTTC. It translates to CASSSRGRDYGYTF.

This chain connects TRBV5-5 to TRBJ1-4, with 8 bases fitting TRBD1. V lost 4 bases to trimming and J lost 6 bases; unmatched junction nucleotides: 5. This CDR3 is built from 14 residues. Germline loops: CDR1 SGHKS, CDR2 YYEKEE (reference sequence). The CDR3 DNA reads as TGTGCCAGCAGCAACAGGGGGGTGGATGAAAAACTGTTTTTT. Translation: CASSNRGVDEKLFF.

The chain uses TRBV2 and TRBJ1-4; D is ambiguous. CDR1 is SNHLY and CDR2 is FYNNEI in the germline V gene. CDR3 length: 13 amino acids. Deletions cut 3 bases from V and 4 bases from J, with 6 bases between. The CDR3 loop is CASSDRFNEKLFF. The CDR3 DNA is TGTGCCAGCAGTGACAGGTTTAATGAAAAACTGTTTTTT. The variable domain in full, completed from reference TRBV2 and TRBJ1-4, reads EPEVTQTPSHQVTQMGQEVILRCVPISNHLYFYWYRQILGQKVEFLVSFYNNEISEKSEIFDDQFSVERPDGSNFTLKIRSTKLEDSAMYFCASSDRFNEKLFFGSGTQLSVL.

V and J are TRBV4-3 and TRBJ2-1, with D possibly being TRBD1 (6 bases). The CDR3 totals 15 residues. Trimming removed 6 bases at V and 0 bases at J, with 12 bases between. Germline V CDR1 and CDR2: LGHNA, YSLEER. This chain's CDR3 is CASSRRGSSYNEQFF. CDR3 coding DNA: TGCGCCAGCAGTCGTAGGGGGAGCTCCTACAATGAGCAGTTCTTC.

This clone was recorded only once. This chain joins TRBV11-2 and TRBJ1-3; a possible D gene is TRBD1 (6 bases). Trimming cost V 4 bases and J 0 bases, with 13 bases left between them. This CDR3 is 16 amino acids long. CDR1 is SGHAT and CDR2 is FQNNGV in the germline V gene. CDR3 protein: CASSSLDSISGNTIYF. The DNA for the CDR3 is TGTGCCAGCAGCTCCCTGGACAGCATCTCTGGAAACACCATATATTTT.

The chain joins TRBV10-3 to TRBJ2-7, with D possibly TRBD1 on 5 matching bases. V was clipped by 6 bases and J by 1 base, with 25 bases between them. The CDR3 runs 18 residues. The germline V gene has CDR1 ENHRY and CDR2 SYGVKD. The CDR3 protein is CAIRKATRAGNYSYEQYF. DNA for the CDR3: TGTGCCATCAGGAAAGCCACCCGGGCAGGGAACTATTCCTACGAGCAGTACTTC.

This clone came up once. The V and J genes are TRBV19 and TRBJ2-1; 9 bases align to TRBD2. V shed 3 bases, J shed 6 bases, and the junction held 12 bases outside the gene matches. Germline CDR1 and CDR2: LNHDA and SQIVND (reference sequence). This CDR3 comprises 17 residues. CDR3 amino acids: CASSIVPVAGVGNEQFF. CDR3 sequence (DNA): TGTGCCAGTAGTATTGTCCCCGTAGCGGGGGTCGGCAATGAGCAGTTCTTC.

The chain employs TRBV27 and TRBJ2-4; 8 bases fit TRBD1. Losses at the gene ends were 8 bases for V and 8 bases for J; bases not matched to a gene: 5. This CDR3 is built from 12 residues. Germline V gene lookup returns CDR1 MNHEY and CDR2 SMNVEV (reference sequence). This CDR3 is CASAHRGYIQYF. Written as DNA, the CDR3 is TGTGCCAGCGCGCACAGGGGGTACATTCAGTACTTC.

This clone occurred once. The chain links TRBV6-2 or TRBV6-3 to TRBJ2-1, with TRBD2 as a possible D gene (5 bases). Germline-derived CDR1 and CDR2 are MNHEY and SVGEGT. This CDR3 is 15 amino acids long. V lost 1 base and J 0 bases, leaving 7 bases between the germline ends. CDR3 DNA: TGTGCCAGCAGTTACTTGCGGGTCTCCTACAATGAGCAGTTCTTC. Protein sequence: CASSYLRVSYNEQFF.

J is TRBJ1-1 and V is TRBV7-2, with a weak D call TRBD1 (6 bases). The CDR3 runs 14 residues. The V gene's germline CDR1 is SGHTA and CDR2 FQGNSA. V was pared by 1 base and J by 2 bases, with 8 bases between. The CDR3 here is CASSLVGANTEAFF. CDR3 nucleotide sequence: TGTGCCAGCAGCTTAGTGGGGGCAAACACTGAAGCTTTCTTT. Complete variable domain (other parts from reference TRBV7-2 and TRBJ1-1): GAGVSQSPSNKVTEKGKDVELRCDPISGHTALYWYRQSLGQGLEFLIYFQGNSAPDKSGLPSDRFSAERTGGSVSTLTIQRTQQEDSAVYLCASSLVGANTEAFFGQGTRLTVV.

The V and J genes are TRBV5-1 and TRBJ1-4, with D possibly being TRBD1 (6 bases). The V end lost 3 bases, the J end lost 3 bases, and 12 bases lay between the germline ends. This CDR3 region has 15 residues. Germline loops: CDR1 SGHRS, CDR2 YFSETQ. The CDR3 here is CASSSTGLANEKLFF. CDR3 bases: TGCGCCAGCAGCTCGACAGGTCTTGCTAATGAAAAACTGTTTTTT.

The chain recombines TRBV7-3 with TRBJ2-1; D is undetermined. The CDR3 totals 13 residues. Germline CDR1 SGHTA, CDR2 FQGTGA. V was shortened by 1 base and J by 8 bases, with 9 bases between the two germline ends. The CDR3 DNA reads as TGTGCCAGCAGCTTAATGTCGTCGGATGAGCAGTTCTTC. This gives the protein CASSLMSSDEQFF.

Here the CDR3 DNA reads TGTGCCAGCCGGAGTATACAGGGGGGAGAAGCTTTCTTT. Its protein product is CASRSIQGGEAFF. J is TRBJ1-1 and V is TRBV12-3 or TRBV12-4; TRBD1 matches at 8 bases. The CDR3 runs to 13 residues. The V and J ends lost 8 bases and 8 bases, in that order; junction bases with no gene match: 10.

The CDR3 reads CASSIGRGANWPQHF. In DNA form, the CDR3 reads TGTGCCAGTAGTATCGGCAGGGGGGCAAATTGGCCCCAGCATTTT. The chain links TRBV19 to TRBJ1-5; 7 bases line up with TRBD1. V shed 3 bases, J shed 9 bases, and the junction held 11 bases outside the gene matches. Germline CDR1 is LNHDA and CDR2 is SQIVND (reference sequence). The CDR3 is made up of 15 amino acids.

CDR3 amino acids: CASSSGTSTYNEQFF. CDR3 nucleotides: TGTGCCAGCAGCTCCGGGACTTCGACCTACAATGAGCAGTTCTTC. The V call is TRBV6-5, the J call TRBJ2-1; weak D call: TRBD2 (6 bases). Germline V gene data show CDR1 as MNHEY and CDR2 as SVGAGI. The CDR3 is made up of 15 amino acids. V was clipped by 6 bases and J by 2 bases, with 14 bases between them.

The chain recombines TRBV4-3 with TRBJ2-7, with 7 bases matching TRBD2. There are 15 residues in the CDR3. CDR1 and CDR2 from the germline V gene are LGHNA and YSLEER. Trimming cost V 3 bases and J 5 bases; bases outside gene matches: 10. Here the CDR3 DNA reads TGCGCCAGCAGCCACAATGCGGGAGTTTTACACGAGCAGTACTTC. It codes for CASSHNAGVLHEQYF.